The source of this TCR beta chain is a study of control samples from healthy donors and cancer patients. Clones were sequenced by immunoSEQ multiplex PCR, and TCRdb holds only the in-frame ones, with some missing. This repertoire shows about 180,000 clones, about 92% found once; its top ten account for about 1.4%. The CDR3 spans 14 residues. V shed 6 bases and J 1 base; nucleotides not matched to a gene: 3. Germline V gene data show CDR1 as SEHNR and CDR2 as FQNEAQ (reference sequence). The chain recombines TRBV7-9 with TRBJ2-4, with 7 bases identical to TRBD1. This TCR derives from a man aged 30 to 39 in good health. The source material was blood. The CDR3 nucleotides are TGTGCCAGCAGGGGACAGACTGCCAAAAACATTCAGTACTTC. It yields the protein CASRGQTAKNIQYF.